Included here is one T cell receptor (beta chain) sequence, with context. What antigen it recognizes has not been identified. No base-level quality is on record; no much larger clone is a single base apart. Other nucleotide sequences from this sample produce the same CDR3. Library preparation used the immunoSEQ multiplex PCR assay. RNA was extracted from all samples and reverse transcribed into cDNA, which served as template for TCR sequencing. First-strand cDNA was synthesized with SuperScript III using a 2:1 mix of oligo-dT and random hexamers. A synthetic immune receptor repertoire was used to measure amplification bias, and any remaining bias was corrected computationally. The source study handled its data this way. After raw reads were preprocessed to remove errors, the CDR3 was defined following IMGT conventions as running from the conserved cysteine to phenylalanine. Clonality was computed by normalizing Shannon entropy by log2 of the number of productive unique TCRs and subtracting the result from 1. Scalp TCRbeta sequences were cross-referenced with sorted blood CD4 and CD8 repertoires so that the CD4 or CD8 identity of scalp clones could be inferred. In TCRdb, the immuneACCESS table is reduced to in-frame sequences with V and J assigned. These tables do not hold every clone; where another copy was compared, an unresolved V gene accounts for under half, and the others remain unexplained. For V, J and clone size, that table is used; D and trimming come from the DNA. In this sample the table shows about 82,000 clones, roughly 47% of which occur a single time. The ten largest account for about 6% of the sample.

The data originate from a study of CD8+ T cells in alopecia areata (dated by TCRdb to the late 2010s). Context from the whole study: High-throughput TCRbeta sequencing was used to examine T cell clonal expansion in alopecia areata in both the C3H/HeJ mouse model and human patients. In humans, TCRbeta sequencing was performed on scalp tissue and on sorted CD4+ and CD8+ peripheral blood T cells from healthy controls and from patients with patchy or totalis/universalis alopecia areata. Clonality in the scalp was compared among normal scalp (n=4), patchy alopecia areata scalp (n=8), and alopecia totalis/universalis scalp (n=8). RNA was extracted with the PAXgene miRNA kit for fixed scalp, the miRNeasy kit for PBMCs, and the RNeasy kit for mouse skin. Amplification of TCRbeta CDR3 regions was done by immunoSEQ multiplex PCR using 35 Vbeta forward primers and 13 Jbeta reverse primers.

The junction carries 6 bases between V and J, which are trimmed by 0 bases and 0 bases respectively. The CDR3, from cysteine to phenylalanine, totals 14 residues. The DNA shown is the 42-base CDR3, in frame from base 1. Looking up the germline V gene yields CDR1 SGDLS and CDR2 YYNGEE. Broader findings and caveats from the paper: Unlike mouse skin, where gammadelta T cells dominate, normal human skin contains resident alphabeta T cells that get sequenced too, which complicates analysis of the scalp TCR repertoire. Shared TCR sequences between patients were less evident than in mice, which may be partly attributable to HLA diversity in the patient population. Compared with normal scalp, lesional scalp had higher clonality and more expanded CD8+ clones, particularly in alopecia totalis/universalis, a pattern that suggests antigenic drive.

From alopecia areata patients, peripheral blood was collected along with lesional scalp punch biopsies. PBMCs were isolated by density centrifugation and stained for CD3, CD4 and CD8, after which CD4+ and CD8+ T cells were sorted on a FACSAria. Alopecia areata patients who were not treated were recruited through a multicenter biomarker study. For roughly five biomarker-study patients, blood CD8+ T cells were further sorted into NKG2D-low and NKG2D-high fractions. Recombination joined TRBV9 with TRBJ1-2, with the D gene not clear enough to name. The sequenced sample was NKG2D-high CD8+ T cells sorted from blood. The cell subset or site label on this specimen signifies: sorted CD8+ NKG2D-high blood T cells. This sequence originates from a human donor with alopecia areata. In nucleotide form, the sequence is TGTGCCAGCAGCGTAGGGGTTTCTAACTATGGCTACACCTTC. This gives the protein CASSVGVSNYGYTF.